This T cell receptor beta chain came from a study of blood T cell repertoires in COVID-19. The assay was immunoSEQ multiplex PCR, and TCRdb's table has in-frame clones only and misses some. Here the sample spans some 89,000 clones, roughly 78% being singletons. V was pared by 4 bases and J by 4 bases, with 20 bases of the junction left unmatched. From germline, CDR1 is SGHNT and CDR2 YYREEE (reference sequence). The CDR3 covers 19 residues. The chain couples TRBV5-4 to TRBJ2-3; 8 positions agree with TRBD2. What was sequenced was peripheral blood. The TCR sequence derives from a woman of 80 years or more with acute or convalescent COVID-19. The CDR3 region is CASSPGGPSGFLRADTQYF. Written as DNA, the CDR3 is TGTGCCAGCAGCCCCGGGGGGCCTAGCGGGTTCCTTAGGGCAGATACGCAGTATTTT. The entire variable domain, with the rest obtained from reference TRBV5-4 and TRBJ2-3, is as follows: ETGVTQSPTHLIKTRGQQVTLRCSSQSGHNTVSWYQQALGQGPQFIFQYYREEENGRGNFPPRFSGLQFPNYSSELNVNALELDDSALYLCASSPGGPSGFLRADTQYFGPGTRLTVL.